The 20 T cell receptor beta chains in this list originate from one sample, sequenced in a study of blood T cell repertoires in COVID-19. Repertoires were generated with immunoSEQ multiplex PCR, while TCRdb's copy carries only in-frame clones and drops some. The sample carries some 270,000 clones, approximately 85% recorded once. Sequencing was done on a sample of PBMCs or T cells enriched from blood (not recorded which). Receptor source: a woman aged 45-65 years with acute COVID-19.

This clone was picked up one time. The chain carries TRBV9 and TRBJ2-1; TRBD2 matches at 11 bases. The germline gives CDR1 SGDLS, CDR2 YYNGEE. This CDR3 is built from 14 residues. Trimming cost V 4 bases and J 5 bases; bases outside gene matches: 2. CDR3 sequence (DNA): TGTGCCAGCAGCAATAGCGGGGGGGACAATGAGCAGTTCTTC. It is translated as CASSNSGGDNEQFF. Looking up the rest from reference TRBV9 and TRBJ2-1 gives the full variable domain: DSGVTQTPKHLITATGQRVTLRCSPRSGDLSVYWYQQSLDQGLQFLIQYYNGEERAKGNILERFSAQQFPDLHSELNLSSLELGDSALYFCASSNSGGDNEQFFGPGTRLTVL.

The chain joins TRBV27 to TRBJ2-1, with D uncertain. V lost 6 bases and J 3 bases, leaving 15 bases between the germline ends. Germline CDR1 is MNHEY and CDR2 is SMNVEV (reference sequence). CDR3 length: 15 residues. CDR3: CASSTWAGLYNEQFF. CDR3 sequence (DNA): TGTGCCAGCAGCACCTGGGCAGGCCTCTACAATGAGCAGTTCTTC.

The genes are TRBV11-1 and TRBJ2-2; 11 bases are shared with TRBD1. This CDR3 is 15 amino acids long. J lost 4 bases, V lost 5 bases, and 3 bases had no gene match. Germline V lookup: CDR1 SGHAT, CDR2 FQDESV (reference sequence). Here the CDR3 reads CASSPGQGVTGELFF. The CDR3 DNA reads as TGTGCCAGCAGCCCGGGACAGGGGGTCACCGGGGAGCTGTTTTTT.

This clone came up a few times. V gene TRBV2 combines with J gene TRBJ2-3, with D possibly being TRBD2 (6 bases). CDR3 length: 14 residues. The V end lost 6 bases, the J end lost 2 bases, and 12 bases lay between the germline ends. Germline assignment: CDR1 SNHLY and CDR2 FYNNEI. The CDR3 protein is CASSPGLHTDTQYF. CDR3 in DNA: TGTGCCAGCAGCCCGGGACTTCACACAGATACGCAGTATTTT.

For the CDR3, the DNA is TGTGCCAGCAGCGTAGTGGGACAACACACAGATACGCAGTATTTT. This translates into CASSVVGQHTDTQYF. The gene calls are TRBV9 and TRBJ2-3; TRBD1 is a possible D gene (6 bases). Germline CDR1 reads SGDLS; CDR2 reads YYNGEE. Trimming removed 0 bases at V and 2 bases at J, with 10 bases between. CDR3 length: 15 amino acids.

This clone was detected many times. The chain joins TRBV4-3 to TRBJ1-1; maybe TRBD1 (5 bases). Germline CDR1 is LGHNA and CDR2 is YSLEER. V lost 6 bases and J lost 1, with 15 bases in between. The CDR3 runs to 15 residues. CDR3 amino acids: CASSLQAEWNTEAFF. The DNA for the CDR3 is TGCGCCAGCAGTCTACAGGCAGAGTGGAACACTGAAGCTTTCTTT.

This clone was detected only once. V is TRBV11-2 and J is TRBJ1-2; D call uncertain. The CDR3 runs to 12 residues. V gave up 0 bases and J gave up 4 bases, with 3 bases separating them. Germline CDR1 is SGHAT and CDR2 is FQNNGV. CDR3 amino acids: CASSLDSYGYTF. CDR3 sequence (DNA): TGTGCCAGCAGCTTAGACAGCTATGGCTACACCTTC. The variable domain in full, with the rest retrieved from reference TRBV11-2 and TRBJ1-2, is EAGVAQSPRYKIIEKRQSVAFWCNPISGHATLYWYQQILGQGPKLLIQFQNNGVVDDSQLPKDRFSAERLKGVDSTLKIQPAKLEDSAVYLCASSLDSYGYTFGSGTRLTVV.

The chain carries TRBV10-3 and TRBJ2-3; 14 bases line up with TRBD2. The length of the CDR3 is 19 residues. The germline gives CDR1 ENHRY, CDR2 SYGVKD. V lost 0 bases, J lost 9 bases, and 14 bases stayed unmatched. In nucleotides, the CDR3 is TGTGCCATCAGTGAGTCCTCCGGGACTAGCGGGGGCCGCAGGGGCACGCAGTATTTT. Its protein product is CAISESSGTSGGRRGTQYF.

The genes are TRBV30 and TRBJ1-1, with D unclear. The germline V and J ends were trimmed by 3 bases and 0 bases, with 8 bases remaining between them. The CDR3 extends over 13 amino acids. Germline V CDR1 and CDR2: GTSNPN, SVGIG (reference sequence). The CDR3 DNA follows: TGTGCCTGGAGGTCAATGTTGAACACTGAAGCTTTCTTT. Translating gives CAWRSMLNTEAFF.

This clone has a handful of counts. J is TRBJ2-2 and V is TRBV11-3; 10 positions match TRBD2. The germline V gene encodes CDR1 SGHNT and CDR2 YENEEA. The CDR3 has 16 amino acids. V lost 5 bases and J lost 2; bases outside the gene matches: 5. The CDR3, as DNA: TGTGCCAGCAGCAGTAGCGGGGGGTTCAACACCGGGGAGCTGTTTTTT. Its protein is CASSSSGGFNTGELFF.

V is TRBV6-2 or TRBV6-3 and J is TRBJ2-6; 10 nucleotides match TRBD1. This CDR3 spans 17 amino acids. J lost 0 bases, V lost 2 bases, and 1 base had no gene match. Germline V gene data show CDR1 as MNHEY and CDR2 as SVGEGT. CDR3 sequence (DNA): TGTGCCAGCAGTTACGGGGACAGGGGCTCTGGGGCCAACGTCCTGACTTTC. Translated: CASSYGDRGSGANVLTF.

The chain uses TRBV30 and TRBJ1-1; 7 bases line up with TRBD1. CDR3 length: 16 amino acids. CDR1 and CDR2 from the germline V gene are GTSNPN and SVGIG (reference sequence). J lost 0 bases, V lost 0 bases, and 7 bases had no gene match. Here the CDR3 reads CAWSVQAGQLNTEAFF. CDR3 DNA: TGTGCCTGGAGTGTACAGGCGGGACAGTTGAACACTGAAGCTTTCTTT.

The rearrangement links TRBV15 to TRBJ1-2, with D unresolved. V was trimmed by 6 bases and J by 0 bases, leaving 5 bases between them. From germline, CDR1 is LNHNV and CDR2 YYDKDF (reference sequence). The CDR3 has 12 amino acids. CDR3 sequence reads: CATSDTNYGYTF. The CDR3 DNA follows: TGTGCCACCAGTGACACTAACTATGGCTACACCTTC.

V gene TRBV7-9 combines with J gene TRBJ2-1; D may be TRBD2 (6 bases). The ends were cut back, 0 bases at V and 4 bases at J, with 10 bases in the middle. The germline gives CDR1 SEHNR, CDR2 FQNEAQ (reference sequence). This CDR3 contains 15 residues. The CDR3 here is CASSLAGGRYNEQFF. In DNA form, the CDR3 reads TGTGCCAGCAGCTTAGCGGGGGGTAGATACAATGAGCAGTTCTTC.

The CDR3 coding sequence is TGTGCCAGCACTACCTCAGGGGTGAACACTGAAGCTTTCTTT. Its protein is CASTTSGVNTEAFF. V is TRBV27 and J is TRBJ1-1, with D perhaps matching TRBD1 (6 bases). The CDR3 extends over 14 amino acids. The V gene lost 7 bases and the J gene lost 0 bases, with 12 bases spanning the gap. Germline assignment: CDR1 MNHEY and CDR2 SMNVEV (reference sequence).

V is TRBV19 and J is TRBJ1-5; D is unclear. Between the trimmed V and J ends, which lost 8 bases and 2 bases, there was a span of 13 bases. The CDR3 extends over 14 amino acids. The germline V gene has CDR1 LNHDA and CDR2 SQIVND (reference sequence). The DNA of the CDR3 is TGTGCCAGTGCCGACCGAGGAGGCAATCAGCCCCAGCATTTT. This gives the protein CASADRGGNQPQHF.

In DNA form, the CDR3 reads TGCGCCAGCAGCCCCTTCGGGACAGAGATTTCCGCCAAAAACATTCAGTACTTC. This gives the protein CASSPFGTEISAKNIQYF. The chain couples TRBV5-1 to TRBJ2-4; 7 bases fit TRBD1. Trimming took 4 bases from V and 1 from J; bases not matched to a gene: 14. The CDR3 contains 18 residues. Germline-derived CDR1 and CDR2 are SGHRS and YFSETQ.

The chain recombines TRBV25-1 with TRBJ2-7; TRBD1 is a possible D gene (6 bases). The CDR3 extends over 15 amino acids. The V end was cut by 3 bases, the J end by 2 bases, with 14 bases between. Germline loops: CDR1 MGHDK, CDR2 SYGVNS. The CDR3 is CASSDPRQAAYEQYF. The CDR3 DNA reads as TGTGCCAGCAGTGACCCCCGACAGGCTGCCTACGAGCAGTACTTC.

The V and J genes are TRBV6-5 and TRBJ2-3; TRBD1 might be the D (7 bases). The CDR3 is 15 amino acids. V lost 0 bases and J 5 bases, leaving 12 bases between the germline ends. CDR1 and CDR2 from the germline V gene are MNHEY and SVGAGI. CDR3 in DNA: TGTGCCAGCAGTTACTCCGGGACAGCGGGAGATACGCAGTATTTT. This gives the protein CASSYSGTAGDTQYF.

In its sample, this clone was seen a few times. The chain has TRBV7-2 and TRBJ1-2; D unresolved. Germline V gene sequence: CDR1 SGHTA, CDR2 FQGNSA. The CDR3 is 13 residues long. The germline V and J ends were trimmed by 5 bases and 8 bases, with 15 bases remaining between them. As DNA, the CDR3 is TGTGCCAGCAGCCTGAGGATTGGATGGGGCTACACCTTC. This gives the protein CASSLRIGWGYTF.